This entry lists 27 T cell receptor beta chains sequenced from one sample in a study of blood T cells in healthy people across ages. For the second PCR, which ran for 7 to 11 cycles, a sample-barcoded 5' primer and a J-beta primer mix were used. MiXCR, run by TCRdb on the 5' RACE reads, gives a single entry per CDR3 protein. Among 850,000 to 1,300,000 distinct CDR3 sequences listed, less than 50% were seen once. Sequences were obtained from blood. Receptors originate from a woman between 55 and 75 years old in good health.

The V call is TRBV14, the J call TRBJ2-5; tentatively, D is TRBD2 (5 bases). The germline CDR1 and CDR2 sequences are SGHDN and FVKESK. With 3 bases removed from V and 11 bases from J, the gap between germline ends came to 22 bases. CDR3 length: 15 amino acids. CDR3 in amino acids: CASSQARALYNEQYF. The CDR3 DNA sequence: TGTGCCAGCAGCCAGGCGCGGGCCCTCTACAATGAGCAGTACTTC.

This chain links TRBV5-1 with TRBJ2-1; D is perhaps TRBD1 or TRBD2 (5 bases each). The V gene's germline CDR1 is SGHRS and CDR2 YFSETQ. The CDR3 consists of 15 residues. Trimming pared 4 bases from V and 5 bases from J, leaving 16 bases between. The CDR3 DNA follows: TGCGCCAGCAGCCCGTGGCCGGGGACCCACAATGAGCAGTTCTTC. Translating it yields CASSPWPGTHNEQFF.

This clonotype has just a few counts. The chain combines TRBV15 with TRBJ2-7; D is perhaps TRBD2 (6 bases). The length of the CDR3 is 14 residues. The V gene's germline CDR1 is LNHNV and CDR2 YYDKDF (reference sequence). V was trimmed by 6 bases and J by 7 bases, leaving 19 bases between them. The CDR3, as DNA: TGTGCCACCAGGGACCACGGGACTCGGGAGGAGCAGTACTTC. It codes for CATRDHGTREEQYF.

The chain recombines TRBV20-1 with TRBJ2-1; D is undetermined. The germline V and J ends were trimmed by 6 bases and 8 bases, with 11 bases remaining between them. CDR3 length equals 11 residues. Germline V lookup: CDR1 DFQATT, CDR2 SNEGSKA (reference sequence). CDR3 amino acids: CSARFRDEQFF. In DNA, the CDR3 is TGCAGTGCCCGTTTCCGGGATGAGCAGTTCTTC.

Concerning this clonotype: At one of its ends the junction is not consistent with the germline gene, which may arise from a read error. The chain couples TRBV27 to TRBJ2-5; 7 nucleotides agree with TRBD2. This CDR3 is 15 amino acids long. From germline, CDR1 is MNHEY and CDR2 SMNVEV (reference sequence). The chain's CDR3 is CASSLAAGRQETQYF. CDR3 bases: TGTGCCAGCAGTCTAGCGGCAGGGCGCCAAGAGACCCAGTATTTC.

The gene calls are TRBV12-3 or TRBV12-4 and TRBJ1-4; D remains ambiguous. The CDR3 has 14 amino acids. With 3 bases removed from V and 8 bases from J, the gap between germline ends came to 13 bases. CDR3 sequence: CASSLVGPGEKLFF. The CDR3 bases are TGTGCCAGCAGTTTGGTGGGCCCGGGGGAAAAACTGTTTTTT.

This clonotype was seen more than once but under ten times. The chain couples TRBV21-1 to TRBJ2-7; the table's D gene call, TRBD1, was not cross checked with the DNA. TRBV21-1 is shown as a pseudogene. This CDR3 contains 15 residues. CDR3 in amino acids: CASSNRDKSSYEQYF. The CDR3 coding sequence is TGTGCCAGCAGCAATAGGGACAAGAGCTCCTACGAGCAGTACTTC.

The chain carries TRBV28 and TRBJ2-7, with TRBD1 identical over 7 bases. The trim removed 5 bases at V and 6 bases at J, leaving 7 bases unmatched. This CDR3 is built from 13 residues. The germline V gene has CDR1 MDHEN and CDR2 SYDVKM. As DNA, the CDR3 is TGTGCCAGCAGTGGTACGACAGGGCTCGAGCAGTACTTC. It yields the protein CASSGTTGLEQYF. Combining the CDR3 with reference TRBV28 and TRBJ2-7 gives the whole variable domain DVKVTQSSRYLVKRTGEKVFLECVQDMDHENMFWYRQDPGLGLRLIYFSYDVKMKEKGDIPEGYSVSREKKERFSLILESASTNQTSMYLCASSGTTGLEQYFGPGTRLTVT.

In nucleotides, the CDR3 is TGTGCCAGCAGAGACCGCGGAGATCAGCCCCAGCATTTT. It codes for CASRDRGDQPQHF. This chain joins TRBV6-5 and TRBJ1-5; D gene uncertain. The CDR3 spans 13 residues. Germline V gene lookup returns CDR1 MNHEY and CDR2 SVGAGI. Deletions cut 6 bases from V and 5 bases from J, with 11 bases between.

This clonotype was observed a few times. The genes are TRBV12-5 and TRBJ2-5, with D perhaps matching TRBD2 (6 bases). Looked up from germline, CDR1 is LGHNT and CDR2 is FRNRAP. The CDR3 is 16 amino acids. The V and J ends lost 1 base and 1 base respectively, with 13 bases between them. This CDR3 is CASGLGGTGAQETQYF. The CDR3 DNA is TGTGCTAGTGGTTTGGGCGGGACCGGGGCCCAAGAGACCCAGTACTTC.

The chain joins TRBV6-1 to TRBJ2-5, with D possibly matching TRBD2 (6 bases). CDR1 and CDR2 from the germline V gene are MNHNS and SASEGT. V shed 7 bases and J shed 5 bases, with 17 bases lying between them. The CDR3 sequence is 14 residues long. CDR3 nucleotide sequence: TGTGCCAGCACCGCCGGAGGGGTCGGGGAGACCCAGTACTTC. Amino acid sequence: CASTAGGVGETQYF.

The sample holds a few counts of this clonotype. The V call is TRBV10-3, the J call TRBJ2-7, with D possibly TRBD2 on 6 matching bases. The length of the CDR3 is 14 residues. Germline V gene lookup returns CDR1 ENHRY and CDR2 SYGVKD. The V and J ends lost 0 bases and 7 bases respectively, with 13 bases between them. The CDR3 sequence: CAISESPGTREQYF. In nucleotides, the CDR3 is TGTGCCATCAGTGAGTCCCCCGGGACTCGGGAGCAGTACTTC.

This clonotype was detected ten times or more. The V and J genes are TRBV5-6 and TRBJ2-5; 13 bases align to TRBD2. Judging by the DNA end, TRBJ2-7 fits better; the J call may be wrong. This CDR3 spans 14 amino acids. Germline values: CDR1 SGHDT, CDR2 YYEEEE. CDR3 in DNA: TGTGCCAGCAGCACCGGACTAGCGGGGGACGAGCAGTACTTC. This encodes CASSTGLAGDEQYF.

The V gene is TRBV29-1, the J gene TRBJ1-5, with a possible D match to TRBD1 (5 bases). CDR1 is SQVTM and CDR2 is ANQGSEA in the germline V gene. The ends were cut back, 7 bases at V and 6 bases at J, with 13 bases in the middle. The CDR3 runs to 12 residues. CDR3 region: CSATGEGQPQHF. CDR3 coding DNA: TGCAGCGCCACAGGTGAGGGTCAGCCCCAGCATTTT.

This chain links TRBV30 with TRBJ2-4; the match to TRBD2 covers 7 bases. The V and J ends lost 4 bases and 13 bases, in that order; junction bases with no gene match: 10. The CDR3 is 12 amino acids. The germline V gene has CDR1 GTSNPN and CDR2 SVGIG (reference sequence). DNA of the CDR3: TGTGCCTGGATTGTGGGAGGGTGCAAGCAGTACTTC. Translating it yields CAWIVGGCKQYF.

V gene TRBV4-3 combines with J gene TRBJ2-7; the D call may be TRBD1 or TRBD2 (5 bases each). The germline V and J ends were trimmed by 0 bases and 0 bases, with 18 bases remaining between them. The CDR3 consists of 18 residues. Germline V gene lookup returns CDR1 LGHNA and CDR2 YSLEER. Here the CDR3 DNA reads TGCGCCAGCAGCCAAGACTTCCCGGGGCCGACAAGCTCCTACGAGCAGTACTTC. Amino acids: CASSQDFPGPTSSYEQYF.

This clonotype turned up a few times. The chain links TRBV20-1 to TRBJ1-5; 7 bases are shared with TRBD1. Germline lookup yields CDR1 DFQATT and CDR2 SNEGSKA (reference sequence). V shed 4 bases and J 5 bases; nucleotides not matched to a gene: 11. The CDR3 has 15 amino acids. Here the CDR3 reads CSATPDREGDQPQHF. The CDR3 DNA reads TGCAGTGCTACCCCAGACAGGGAGGGCGATCAGCCCCAGCATTTT.

The gene calls are TRBV5-1 and TRBJ2-3, with D possibly being TRBD1 (5 bases). Between the trimmed V and J ends, which lost 5 bases and 5 bases, there was a span of 18 bases. Germline CDR1 reads SGHRS; CDR2 reads YFSETQ. CDR3 length: 15 residues. The CDR3 coding sequence is TGCGCCAGCAGGTTTCGAAGGGGCGAGGTAGATACGCAGTATTTT. Its protein is CASRFRRGEVDTQYF.

This clonotype was recorded a few times. This chain connects TRBV9 to TRBJ2-1; 7 bases align to TRBD2. Germline loops: CDR1 SGDLS, CDR2 YYNGEE. The V gene end was trimmed by 0 bases and the J gene end by 3 bases; junction bases not matched to a gene: 6. The CDR3 totals 16 residues. The CDR3, as DNA: TGTGCCAGCAGCGTAGATGCGGGAGTAAGCTACAATGAGCAGTTCTTC. It codes for CASSVDAGVSYNEQFF.

The chain couples TRBV5-1 to TRBJ2-4, with TRBD1 matching over 8 bases. The J segment lost 8 bases and the V segment lost 4 bases, leaving 8 bases of the junction unmatched. The CDR3 runs 14 residues. Germline-derived CDR1 and CDR2 are SGHRS and YFSETQ. CDR3 sequence reads: CASSVRTGFDIQYF. The CDR3 region has the DNA TGCGCCAGCAGCGTGCGGACAGGGTTTGACATTCAGTACTTC.

Points on this clonotype: An end of the junction differs from the germline gene, which may be a read error. J is TRBJ1-4 and V is TRBV6-5; D not resolved. Per the germline V gene, CDR1 is MNHEY and CDR2 is SVGAGI. This CDR3 contains 16 residues. CDR3 coding DNA: TGTGCCAACAGTTACTCGTGGGGAGCAACTAATGAAAAACTGTTTTTT. Translation gives CANSYSWGATNEKLFF.

This clonotype was counted at least ten times. This clone may be a read error of a much larger clone one base away. This chain uses TRBV20-1 with TRBJ2-1; unclear D gene. CDR1 and CDR2 from the germline V gene are DFQATT and SNEGSKA (reference sequence). With 1 base removed from V and 0 bases from J, the gap between germline ends came to 10 bases. The CDR3 is made up of 15 amino acids. CDR3 in amino acids: CSARVWRASYNEQFF. Written as DNA, the CDR3 is TGCAGTGCTAGAGTGTGGCGAGCCTCCTACAATGAGCAGTTCTTC.

The chain employs TRBV29-1 and TRBJ2-3, with TRBD2 as a possible D gene (7 bases). The V end lost 4 bases, the J end lost 6 bases, and 14 bases lay between the germline ends. CDR3 length: 13 amino acids. Looked up from germline, CDR1 is SQVTM and CDR2 is ANQGSEA. In nucleotides, the CDR3 is TGCAGCGTTGCTTGGGGGGGCCGGGATACGCAGTATTTT. It encodes CSVAWGGRDTQYF.

In this sample, this clonotype turned up a few times. The chain combines TRBV28 with TRBJ2-1; D not certain. V lost 5 bases and J lost 0, with 11 bases in between. CDR3 length: 15 residues. Germline assignment: CDR1 MDHEN and CDR2 SYDVKM. CDR3 coding DNA: TGTGCCAGCAGTCCCGCCTCCTCCTCCTACAATGAGCAGTTCTTC. Protein: CASSPASSSYNEQFF.

This clonotype was counted at least ten times. The chain combines TRBV2 with TRBJ2-5, with 11 positions matching TRBD1. The CDR3 sequence is 15 residues long. Germline V gene sequence: CDR1 SNHLY, CDR2 FYNNEI. V was clipped by 8 bases and J by 5 bases; unmatched bases: 10. The CDR3 region is CASPRDRGARETQYF. CDR3 sequence (DNA): TGTGCCAGCCCTCGGGACAGGGGGGCACGGGAGACCCAGTACTTC.

The chain recombines TRBV5-1 with TRBJ2-7; 7 nucleotides line up with TRBD1. Germline CDR1 is SGHRS and CDR2 is YFSETQ. The CDR3 spans 13 residues. With 4 bases clipped from V and 3 bases from J, the junction kept 4 bases outside the gene matches. The CDR3 protein is CASSGGQRYEQYF. CDR3 DNA sequence: TGCGCCAGCAGCGGGGGACAGCGCTACGAGCAGTACTTC.

There are a few counts of this clonotype. This chain connects TRBV2 to TRBJ1-5; the D gene is possibly TRBD1 (5 bases). The CDR3 length is 19 residues. The V and J ends lost 4 bases and 7 bases respectively, with 29 bases between them. Germline V gene sequence: CDR1 SNHLY, CDR2 FYNNEI. CDR3 amino acids: CASSVTVSVIGASGQPQHF. The DNA of the CDR3 is TGTGCCAGCAGTGTTACGGTCTCGGTAATTGGGGCCAGCGGGCAGCCCCAGCATTTT.